This section outlines one T cell receptor (beta chain) sequence together with its context. Trimming removed 4 bases at V and 3 bases at J, with 18 bases between. CDR1 MGHRA and CDR2 YSYEKL come from the germline V gene. The CDR3 has 16 amino acids. This record comes from a study of human thymus T cells. Profiled with immunoSEQ multiplex PCR; TCRdb holds only in-frame clones, not every one. Of about 43,000 clones listed, over 90% are singletons. Infants, healthy and Finnish, who were having corrective surgery for congenital heart defects served as donors. V usage is TRBV4-1 and J usage is TRBJ1-2, with D possibly matching TRBD1 (5 bases). Specimen: blood. The origin of this receptor is a girl under three years old with a congenital heart defect but otherwise immunologically healthy. CDR3 loop: CASSPHGQGKDYGYTF. CDR3 sequence (DNA): TGCGCCAGCAGCCCCCACGGGCAGGGAAAGGACTATGGCTACACCTTC.